The next 18 T cell receptor beta chains were all read from a single sample in a study of T cells in Graves' hyperthyroidism and ophthalmopathy. From RNA transcripts, TCR beta CDR3 regions were amplified. With the HTBI primer set, the TCR CDR3 went through a first round of RT-PCR. MiXCR, run by TCRdb on the multiplex PCR reads, gives a single entry per CDR3 protein. Here the sample spans some 340,000 distinct CDR3 sequences, roughly 13% being singletons. The sample consisted of blood. The receptors were gathered from a middle-aged woman with Graves' ophthalmopathy.

This clonotype occurred many times. The V call is TRBV7-8, the J call TRBJ1-2, with D perhaps matching TRBD1 (5 bases). Trimming removed 5 bases from V and 0 bases from J, with 13 bases in between. Germline V gene sequence: CDR1 SGHVS, CDR2 FQNEAQ. CDR3 length: 15 amino acids. CDR3 nucleotides: TGTGCCAGCAGCCGGGGACGCCCAGCTAACTATGGCTACACCTTC. This translates into CASSRGRPANYGYTF. The variable domain in full, completed from reference TRBV7-8 and TRBJ1-2, reads GAGVSQSPRYKVAKRGQDVALRCDPISGHVSLFWYQQALGQGPEFLTYFQNEAQLDKSGLPSDRFFAERPEGSVSTLKIQRTQQEDSAVYLCASSRGRPANYGYTFGSGTRLTVV.

This chain links TRBV6-4 with TRBJ2-1; D remains ambiguous. The ends were cut back, 0 bases at V and 5 bases at J, with 14 bases in the middle. The CDR3 runs to 16 residues. Germline CDR1 reads MRHNA; CDR2 reads SNTAGT. The CDR3 coding sequence is TGTGCCAGCAGTGACTCATGGCTACCGATCCACAATGAGCAGTTCTTC. Translation gives CASSDSWLPIHNEQFF.

Many counts were recorded for this clonotype. The J gene is TRBJ2-2, the V gene TRBV11-2; tentatively, D is TRBD1 (6 bases). V lost 7 bases, J lost 1 base, and 19 bases lay in between. This CDR3 region has 17 residues. Per the germline V gene, CDR1 is SGHAT and CDR2 is FQNNGV. The CDR3 DNA sequence: TGTGCCAGCACCTCACGTGGGACAACCTTGAACACCGGGGAGCTGTTTTTT. It codes for CASTSRGTTLNTGELFF.

The V and J genes are TRBV20-1 and TRBJ2-1; 7 positions agree with TRBD2. The V segment lost 0 bases and the J segment 15 bases; nucleotides outside the gene matches: 17. The CDR3 covers 15 residues. Germline CDR1 and CDR2: DFQATT and SNEGSKA (reference sequence). The CDR3 coding sequence is TGCAGTGCTAGAGATCATTTGAGGTTAGCGGGTGGTCTGTTCTTC. This encodes CSARDHLRLAGGLFF.

This clonotype was observed a handful of times. This sequence joins TRBV3-1 and TRBJ2-7; possibly TRBD2 for D (6 bases). The CDR3 is 14 residues long. Trimming took off 3 bases at V and 3 bases at J, with 12 bases between the two ends. In germline, CDR1 is LGHDT, CDR2 YNNKEL (reference sequence). The DNA for the CDR3 is TGTGCCAGCAGCCAGTCCGGGACTCGCTACGAGCAGTACTTC. This translates into CASSQSGTRYEQYF.

This clonotype was seen a handful of times. The chain recombines TRBV28 with TRBJ1-3, with a weak D call TRBD1 (5 bases). V lost 7 bases and J 0 bases, leaving 16 bases between the germline ends. The CDR3 extends over 16 amino acids. CDR1 is MDHEN and CDR2 is SYDVKM in the germline V gene. The CDR3 reads CASIRGGAVSGNTIYF. In DNA, the CDR3 is TGTGCCAGCATTCGGGGGGGTGCAGTCTCTGGAAACACCATATATTTT.

The J gene is TRBJ1-2, the V gene TRBV3-1, with a possible D match to TRBD1 (5 bases). Looked up from germline, CDR1 is LGHDT and CDR2 is YNNKEL (reference sequence). This CDR3 region has 11 residues. V shed 9 bases and J shed 10 bases, with 15 bases lying between them. Here the CDR3 reads CASRDRGVYTF. The CDR3 nucleotides are TGTGCCAGTAGGGACCGGGGCGTCTACACCTTC.

The gene calls are TRBV5-1 and TRBJ1-4, with a possible D match to TRBD1 (6 bases). V was shortened by 7 bases and J by 6 bases, with 16 bases between the two germline ends. This CDR3 is 14 amino acids long. Germline V CDR1 and CDR2: SGHRS, YFSETQ. The CDR3 DNA is TGCGCCAGCGTCCAGGGGCTAAAAGATGAAAAACTGTTTTTT. This sequence encodes CASVQGLKDEKLFF.

This clonotype was counted ten times or more. The V and J genes are TRBV6-1 and TRBJ2-5, with 14 bases aligning to TRBD2. V was clipped by 3 bases and J by 5 bases; unmatched bases: 5. The CDR3 sequence is 16 residues long. The germline gives CDR1 MNHNS, CDR2 SASEGT. The CDR3 region is CASSDWGLAGVETQYF. The CDR3 coding sequence is TGTGCCAGCAGTGATTGGGGACTAGCGGGAGTGGAGACCCAGTACTTC.

This clonotype was recorded at least ten times. The chain links TRBV7-2 to TRBJ2-2, with D possibly called TRBD1 or TRBD2 (5 bases each). V lost 1 base to trimming and J lost 3 bases, with 12 bases between them. CDR3 size: 16 residues. Germline V lookup: CDR1 SGHTA, CDR2 FQGNSA. The CDR3 region is CASSLGPGPDTGELFF. The CDR3, as DNA: TGTGCCAGCAGCTTAGGACCGGGGCCGGACACCGGGGAGCTGTTTTTT. The whole variable domain, remainder taken from reference TRBV7-2 and TRBJ2-2, is GAGVSQSPSNKVTEKGKDVELRCDPISGHTALYWYRQSLGQGLEFLIYFQGNSAPDKSGLPSDRFSAERTGGSVSTLTIQRTQQEDSAVYLCASSLGPGPDTGELFFGEGSRLTVL.

V usage is TRBV7-6 and J usage is TRBJ1-3; D gene ambiguous. CDR3 size: 16 residues. V lost 5 bases and J lost 7, with 21 bases in between. Germline CDR1 and CDR2: SGHVS and FNYEAQ. The CDR3 DNA is TGTGCCAGCAGCCTAAACCACGGACCCGGGATTAACACCATATATTTT. This sequence encodes CASSLNHGPGINTIYF.

This clonotype has just a few counts. The chain couples TRBV7-8 to TRBJ1-1; D may be TRBD1 (6 bases). Germline CDR1 SGHVS, CDR2 FQNEAQ. Deletions cut 1 base from V and 5 bases from J, with 20 bases between. The CDR3 has 17 amino acids. The CDR3 DNA reads TGTGCCAGCAGCTTAGGATTGTGGGGGGCGGAAGAGACTGAAGCTTTCTTT. Protein sequence: CASSLGLWGAEETEAFF.

This sequence joins TRBV7-9 and TRBJ1-3, with 8 bases aligning to TRBD1. Trimming at V came to 4 bases and at J to 0 bases, leaving 8 bases not matched to a gene. The CDR3 covers 17 residues. The V gene's germline CDR1 is SEHNR and CDR2 FQNEAQ (reference sequence). The CDR3 bases are TGTGCCAGCAGCTATCCGGGACAGGCGAGCTCTGGAAACACCATATATTTT. Translating gives CASSYPGQASSGNTIYF.

This clonotype showed up just a few times. The CDR3 nucleotides read TGCAGTGCTAGAGATCCGGGGGGTATAGAAACTGAGACCCAGTACTTC. Its protein is CSARDPGGIETETQYF. This chain joins TRBV20-1 and TRBJ2-5; 7 nucleotides line up with TRBD2. V was pared by 0 bases and J by 5 bases, with 12 bases of the junction left unmatched. From germline, CDR1 is DFQATT and CDR2 SNEGSKA (reference sequence). The length of the CDR3 is 16 residues.

This clonotype was seen at least ten times. The chain recombines TRBV2 with TRBJ2-1; TRBD2 matches at 8 bases. V was pared by 0 bases and J by 6 bases, with 10 bases of the junction left unmatched. CDR3 length: 17 amino acids. Germline lookup yields CDR1 SNHLY and CDR2 FYNNEI. The CDR3 sequence: CASSEARIAGLVNEQFF. CDR3 coding DNA: TGTGCCAGCAGTGAAGCGCGAATAGCGGGATTAGTCAATGAGCAGTTCTTC.

On this clonotype: This sequence may be a read error, since a much larger clone differs from it by one base. The J gene is TRBJ1-5, the V gene TRBV27; 7 positions match TRBD1. The trim removed 5 bases at V and 6 bases at J, leaving 7 bases unmatched. The CDR3 has 14 amino acids. Germline lookup yields CDR1 MNHEY and CDR2 SMNVEV (reference sequence). The CDR3 DNA reads as TGTGCCAGCAGTACCGGGACAGAGAGTCAGCCCCAGCATTTT. Protein product: CASSTGTESQPQHF.

This clonotype has ten or more counts. V usage is TRBV9 and J usage is TRBJ2-1, with TRBD2 matching over 9 bases. Germline CDR1 reads SGDLS; CDR2 reads YYNGEE. This CDR3 comprises 13 residues. The V gene end was trimmed by 3 bases and the J gene end by 8 bases; junction bases not matched to a gene: 3. Here the CDR3 reads CASSELAGYEQFF. DNA of the CDR3: TGTGCCAGCAGCGAGCTAGCGGGGTATGAGCAGTTCTTC.

In its sample, this clonotype was seen a few times. The rearrangement joins TRBV7-2 to TRBJ2-7, with D tentatively TRBD1 or TRBD2 (6 bases each). The CDR3 is made up of 12 amino acids. The ends were cut back, 5 bases at V and 5 bases at J, with 10 bases in the middle. In germline, CDR1 is SGHTA, CDR2 FQGNSA. In nucleotides, the CDR3 is TGTGCCAGCAGCAACGGGGGCGACGAGCAGTACTTC. Translating it yields CASSNGGDEQYF.